This paragraph reports one TCR beta chain. Treatment of the sample: some 20 received Ad26.COV2.S at low or high dose, single or two shots; 5 received placebo; per-sample allocation not given. The samples date from day 63 after the first vaccine or placebo injection. What was given as vaccine was an Ad26 vector encoding Wuhan-strain SARS-CoV-2 spike. This entry comes from a study of Ad26.COV2.S vaccination and SARS-CoV-2 variants. Study overall: Ad26.COV2.S was injected intramuscularly once or twice, 56 days apart.

The germline V gene has CDR1 LNHDA and CDR2 SQIVND (reference sequence). Trimming shortened V by 6 bases and J by 4 bases, and 3 bases separated the two germline ends. The CDR3 sequence is 10 residues long. TCRdb keeps only in-frame clones here, not all; method: immunoSEQ multiplex PCR. This sample has 400,000 to 450,000 clones, with around 92% found just once. The chain has TRBV19 and TRBJ1-2, with unresolved D. This sample comprised peripheral blood, obtained in a trial of Ad26.COV2.S vaccine versus placebo. This TCR came from a person between 18 and 60 years old who received the Ad26.COV2.S COVID-19 vaccine or a placebo. The CDR3 nucleotides are TGTGCCAGTAGAGGCTATGGCTACACCTTC. It translates to CASRGYGYTF.